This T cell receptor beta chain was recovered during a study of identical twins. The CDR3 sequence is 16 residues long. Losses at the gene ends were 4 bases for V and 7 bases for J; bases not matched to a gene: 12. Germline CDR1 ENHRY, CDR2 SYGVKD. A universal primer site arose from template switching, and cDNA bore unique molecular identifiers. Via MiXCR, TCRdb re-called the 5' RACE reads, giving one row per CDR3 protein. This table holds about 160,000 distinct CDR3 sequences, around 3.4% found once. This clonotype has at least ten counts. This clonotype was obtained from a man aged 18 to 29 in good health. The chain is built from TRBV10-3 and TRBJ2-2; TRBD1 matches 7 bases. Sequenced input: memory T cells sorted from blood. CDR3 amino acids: CAISGSSGGEVGELFF. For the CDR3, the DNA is TGTGCCATCAGTGGATCTTCAGGGGGAGAGGTCGGGGAGCTGTTTTTT.